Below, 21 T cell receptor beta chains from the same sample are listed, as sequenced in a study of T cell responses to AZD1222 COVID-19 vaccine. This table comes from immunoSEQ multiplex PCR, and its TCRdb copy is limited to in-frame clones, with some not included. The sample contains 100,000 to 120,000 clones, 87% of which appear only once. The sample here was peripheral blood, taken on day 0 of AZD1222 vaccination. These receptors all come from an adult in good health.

The CDR3 region has the DNA TGCGCCAGCAGCCACCTAGAGTACACCGGGGAGCTGTTTTTT. Residues: CASSHLEYTGELFF. The chain recombines TRBV4-3 with TRBJ2-2, with D uncertain. Germline lookup yields CDR1 LGHNA and CDR2 YSLEER. CDR3 length: 14 amino acids. The V and J ends lost 3 bases and 3 bases respectively, with 8 bases between them.

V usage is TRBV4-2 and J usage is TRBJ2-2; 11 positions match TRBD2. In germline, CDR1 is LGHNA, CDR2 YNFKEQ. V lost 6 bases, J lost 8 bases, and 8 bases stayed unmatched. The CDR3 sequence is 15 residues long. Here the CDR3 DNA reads TGTGCCAGCAGTCTCGGGACTAGCGGCGTTGGGGAGCTGTTTTTT. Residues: CASSLGTSGVGELFF.

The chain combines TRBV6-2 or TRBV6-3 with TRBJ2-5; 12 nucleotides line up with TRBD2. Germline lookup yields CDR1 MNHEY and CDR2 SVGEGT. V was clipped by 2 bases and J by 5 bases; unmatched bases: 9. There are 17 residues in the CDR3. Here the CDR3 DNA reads TGTGCCAGCAGTTACCCAGGACTAGCGGGAAGGCGGGAGACCCAGTACTTC. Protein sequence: CASSYPGLAGRRETQYF.

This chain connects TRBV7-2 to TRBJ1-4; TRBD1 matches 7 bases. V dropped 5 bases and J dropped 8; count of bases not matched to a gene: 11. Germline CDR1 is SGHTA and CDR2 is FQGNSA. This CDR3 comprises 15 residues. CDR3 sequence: CASSKNRGLREKLFF. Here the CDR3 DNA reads TGTGCCAGCAGCAAAAACAGGGGTCTTAGGGAAAAACTGTTTTTT. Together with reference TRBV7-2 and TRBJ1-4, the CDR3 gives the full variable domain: GAGVSQSPSNKVTEKGKDVELRCDPISGHTALYWYRQSLGQGLEFLIYFQGNSAPDKSGLPSDRFSAERTGGSVSTLTIQRTQQEDSAVYLCASSKNRGLREKLFFGSGTQLSVL.

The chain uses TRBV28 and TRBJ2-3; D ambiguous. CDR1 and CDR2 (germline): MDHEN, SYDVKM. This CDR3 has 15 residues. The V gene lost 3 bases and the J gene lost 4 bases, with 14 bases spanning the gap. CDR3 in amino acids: CASSFDPRTADTQYF. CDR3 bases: TGTGCCAGCAGTTTTGACCCACGGACCGCAGATACGCAGTATTTT.

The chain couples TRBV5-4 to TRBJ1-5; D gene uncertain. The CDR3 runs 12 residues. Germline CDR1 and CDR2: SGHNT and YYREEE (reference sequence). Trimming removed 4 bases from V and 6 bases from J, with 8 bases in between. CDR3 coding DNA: TGTGCCAGCAGCACGGATGGTCAGCCCCAGCATTTT. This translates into CASSTDGQPQHF.

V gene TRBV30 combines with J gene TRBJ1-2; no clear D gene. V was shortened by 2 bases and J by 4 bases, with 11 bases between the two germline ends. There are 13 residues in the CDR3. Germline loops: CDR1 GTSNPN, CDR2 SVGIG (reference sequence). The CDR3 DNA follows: TGTGCCTGGAGTAGGCAGACACTCTATGGCTACACCTTC. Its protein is CAWSRQTLYGYTF.

CDR3: CASSLDGSYEQYF. DNA for the CDR3: TGTGCCAGCAGTTTGGACGGTTCCTACGAGCAGTACTTC. This rearrangement joins TRBV28 to TRBJ2-7; no clear D gene. The CDR3 consists of 13 residues. Trimming removed 3 bases at V and 1 base at J, with 7 bases between. Germline assignment: CDR1 MDHEN and CDR2 SYDVKM.

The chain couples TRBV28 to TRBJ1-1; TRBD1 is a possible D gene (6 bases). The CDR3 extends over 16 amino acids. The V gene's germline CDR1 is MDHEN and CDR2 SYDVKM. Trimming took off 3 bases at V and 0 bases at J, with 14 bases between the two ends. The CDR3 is CASSFWGATMNTEAFF. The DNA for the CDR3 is TGTGCCAGCAGTTTTTGGGGGGCTACCATGAACACTGAAGCTTTCTTT.

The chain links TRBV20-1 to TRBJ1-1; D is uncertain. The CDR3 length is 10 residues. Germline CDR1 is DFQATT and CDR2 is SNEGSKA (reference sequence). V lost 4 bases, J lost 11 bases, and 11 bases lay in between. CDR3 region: CSANRGVAFF. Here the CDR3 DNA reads TGCAGTGCTAATCGGGGAGTGGCTTTCTTT.

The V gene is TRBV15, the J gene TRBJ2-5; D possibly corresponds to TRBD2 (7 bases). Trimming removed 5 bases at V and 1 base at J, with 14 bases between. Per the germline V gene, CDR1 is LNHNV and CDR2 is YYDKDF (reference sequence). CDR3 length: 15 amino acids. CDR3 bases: TGTGCCACCAGCCAGAGGGGGGGCTCCCAAGAGACCCAGTACTTC. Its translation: CATSQRGGSQETQYF.

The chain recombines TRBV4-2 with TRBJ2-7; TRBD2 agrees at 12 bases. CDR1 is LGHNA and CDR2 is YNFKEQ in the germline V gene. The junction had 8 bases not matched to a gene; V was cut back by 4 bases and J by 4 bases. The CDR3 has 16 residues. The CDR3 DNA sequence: TGTGCCAGCAGCCGGGCGACTAGCGGGGGAAGTTACGAGCAGTACTTC. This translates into CASSRATSGGSYEQYF.

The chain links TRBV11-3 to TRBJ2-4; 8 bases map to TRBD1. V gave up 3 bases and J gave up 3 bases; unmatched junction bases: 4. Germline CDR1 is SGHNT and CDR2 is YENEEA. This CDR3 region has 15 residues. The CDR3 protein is CASSLTTGGKNIQYF. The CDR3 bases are TGTGCCAGCAGCTTGACTACAGGGGGCAAAAACATTCAGTACTTC.

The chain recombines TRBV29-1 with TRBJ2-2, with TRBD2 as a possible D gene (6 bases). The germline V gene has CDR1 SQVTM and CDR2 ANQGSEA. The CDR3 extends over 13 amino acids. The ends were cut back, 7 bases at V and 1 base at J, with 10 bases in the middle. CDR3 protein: CSGRGMNTGELFF. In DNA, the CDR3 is TGCAGCGGGCGCGGGATGAACACCGGGGAGCTGTTTTTT.

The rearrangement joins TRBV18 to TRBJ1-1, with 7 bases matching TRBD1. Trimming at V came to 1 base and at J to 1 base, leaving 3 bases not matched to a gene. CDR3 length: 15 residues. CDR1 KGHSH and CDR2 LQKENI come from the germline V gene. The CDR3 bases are TGTGCCAGCTCACCACTAGGGGGCGAGAACACTGAAGCTTTCTTT. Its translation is CASSPLGGENTEAFF.

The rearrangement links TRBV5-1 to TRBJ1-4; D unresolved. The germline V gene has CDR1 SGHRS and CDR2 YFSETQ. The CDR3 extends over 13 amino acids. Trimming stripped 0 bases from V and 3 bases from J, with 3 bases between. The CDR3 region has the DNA TGCGCCAGCAGCTTGGAGTCTAATGAAAAACTGTTTTTT. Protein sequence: CASSLESNEKLFF.

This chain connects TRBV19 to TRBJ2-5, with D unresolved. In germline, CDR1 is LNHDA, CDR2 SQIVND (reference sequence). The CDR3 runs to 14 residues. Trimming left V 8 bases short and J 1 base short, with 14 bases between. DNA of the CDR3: TGTGCCAGTGGCCGAGCAGGTTTCCAAGAGACCCAGTACTTC. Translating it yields CASGRAGFQETQYF.

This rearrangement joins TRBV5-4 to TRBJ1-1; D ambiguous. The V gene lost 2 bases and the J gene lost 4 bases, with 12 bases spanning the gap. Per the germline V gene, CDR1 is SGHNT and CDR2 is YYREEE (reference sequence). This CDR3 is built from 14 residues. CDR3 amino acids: CASSFFEGVTEAFF. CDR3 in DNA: TGTGCCAGCAGCTTTTTTGAGGGCGTCACTGAAGCTTTCTTT.

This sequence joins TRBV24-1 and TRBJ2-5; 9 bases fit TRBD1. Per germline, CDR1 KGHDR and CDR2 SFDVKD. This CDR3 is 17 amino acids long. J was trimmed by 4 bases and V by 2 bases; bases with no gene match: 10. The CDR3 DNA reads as TGTGCCACCAGTGATTCCCCAAGGACAGGGGCGAGAGAGACCCAGTACTTC. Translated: CATSDSPRTGARETQYF.

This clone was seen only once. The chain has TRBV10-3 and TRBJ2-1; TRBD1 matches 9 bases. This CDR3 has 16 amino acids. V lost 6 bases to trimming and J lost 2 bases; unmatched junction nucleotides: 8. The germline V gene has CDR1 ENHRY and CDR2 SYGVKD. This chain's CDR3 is CAIRDDRGIPYNEQFF. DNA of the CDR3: TGTGCCATCAGAGATGACAGGGGGATCCCCTACAATGAGCAGTTCTTC.

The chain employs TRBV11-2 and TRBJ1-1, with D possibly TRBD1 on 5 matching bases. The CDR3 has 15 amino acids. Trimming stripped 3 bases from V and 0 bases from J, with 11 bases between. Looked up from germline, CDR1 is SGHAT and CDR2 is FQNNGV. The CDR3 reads CASSFRGSMNTEAFF. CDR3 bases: TGTGCCAGCAGCTTCCGGGGCTCCATGAACACTGAAGCTTTCTTT.